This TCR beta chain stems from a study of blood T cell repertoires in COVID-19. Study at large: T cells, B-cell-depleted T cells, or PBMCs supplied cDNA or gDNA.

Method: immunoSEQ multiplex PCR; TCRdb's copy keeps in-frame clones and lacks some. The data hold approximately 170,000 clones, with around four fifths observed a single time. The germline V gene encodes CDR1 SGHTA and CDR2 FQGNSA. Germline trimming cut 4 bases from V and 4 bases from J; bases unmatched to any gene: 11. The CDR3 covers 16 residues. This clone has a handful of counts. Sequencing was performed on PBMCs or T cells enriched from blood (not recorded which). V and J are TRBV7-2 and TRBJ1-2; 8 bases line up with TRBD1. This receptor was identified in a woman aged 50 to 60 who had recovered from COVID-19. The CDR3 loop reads CASSYPDRGITYGYTF. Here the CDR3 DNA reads TGTGCCAGCAGCTACCCAGACAGGGGAATAACCTATGGCTACACCTTC.